What follows are 18 T cell receptor beta chains derived from one specimen sequenced in a study of CD8+CD57+ T cells in acquired aplastic anemia. Researchers used genomic DNA as the template to profile TCR beta VDJ and CDR3. TCRdb re-analysed the reads in MiXCR, keeping a single row per CDR3 protein. There are approximately 270,000 distinct CDR3 sequences in the sample; 55% to 60% occur only once, and roughly 8% lies in the top ten. Sequencing was carried out using sorted CD4+, CD8+, or CD8+CD57+ T cells (not recorded which) from PBMCs. All receptors come from a human donor with severe aplastic anemia or a healthy control (not recorded which).

This clonotype appeared a few times. V gene TRBV10-3 combines with J gene TRBJ1-3, with 10 bases aligning to TRBD1. V gave up 5 bases and J gave up 0 bases; unmatched junction bases: 4. This CDR3 contains 16 residues. Germline CDR1 ENHRY, CDR2 SYGVKD. CDR3 sequence (DNA): TGTGCCATCAGTAAGACAGGGGGCGGCTCTGGAAACACCATATATTTT. This translates into CAISKTGGGSGNTIYF.

The chain joins TRBV4-3 to TRBJ1-2, with a possible D match to TRBD1 (6 bases). The ends were cut back, 0 bases at V and 8 bases at J, with 13 bases in the middle. The germline CDR1 and CDR2 sequences are LGHNA and YSLEER. This CDR3 is 14 amino acids long. The CDR3 reads CASSQDPQGGGYTF. The CDR3 DNA reads as TGCGCCAGCAGCCAAGACCCACAGGGCGGAGGCTACACCTTC.

This clonotype was observed at least ten times. This sequence joins TRBV9 and TRBJ2-3, with 10 bases lining up with TRBD2. V lost 7 bases to trimming and J lost 6 bases; unmatched junction nucleotides: 11. The CDR3 covers 15 residues. Per germline, CDR1 SGDLS and CDR2 YYNGEE. CDR3 nucleotide sequence: TGTGCCAGCGGTGGGCTAGCGGGGGCCGCGGATACGCAGTATTTT. Protein: CASGGLAGAADTQYF.

The chain couples TRBV15 to TRBJ1-1; D remains ambiguous. The CDR3 is 16 residues long. Deletions cut 3 bases from V and 9 bases from J, with 23 bases between. Germline V gene sequence: CDR1 LNHNV, CDR2 YYDKDF (reference sequence). In DNA form, the CDR3 reads TGTGCCACCAGCAGCATCCTAATAGGTACGGACCGAAAAGCTTTCTTT. It specifies CATSSILIGTDRKAFF.

This clonotype was seen once. The junction and the germline gene differ at one end; a read error may be behind it. This rearrangement joins TRBV9 to TRBJ2-1, with a possible D match to TRBD2 (5 bases). The CDR3 runs to 12 residues. Germline loops: CDR1 SGDLS, CDR2 YYNGEE. In nucleotides, the CDR3 is TGTACCAGCGGTGTGGACTACAATGAGCAGTTCTTC. Translation gives CTSGVDYNEQFF. Variable domain in full (rest from reference TRBV9 and TRBJ2-1): DSGVTQTPKHLITATGQRVTLRCSPRSGDLSVYWYQQSLDQGLQFLIQYYNGEERAKGNILERFSAQQFPDLHSELNLSSLELGDSALYFCTSGVDYNEQFFGPGTRLTVL.

This clonotype was observed a handful of times. The V gene is TRBV20-1, the J gene TRBJ2-7, with TRBD2 matching over 9 bases. The junction had 6 bases not matched to a gene; V was cut back by 4 bases and J by 5 bases. The germline V gene encodes CDR1 DFQATT and CDR2 SNEGSKA (reference sequence). CDR3 length: 13 residues. The chain's CDR3 is CSATGTSIHEQYF. In nucleotides, the CDR3 is TGCAGTGCTACAGGGACTAGCATCCACGAGCAGTACTTC.

The rearrangement links TRBV29-1 to TRBJ2-7; D ambiguous. This CDR3 has 12 amino acids. The germline CDR1 and CDR2 sequences are SQVTM and ANQGSEA. The V and J ends lost 1 base and 2 bases respectively, with 6 bases between them. CDR3 protein: CSVEGRPYEQYF. The CDR3 bases are TGCAGCGTTGAAGGCAGGCCCTACGAGCAGTACTTC.

On this clonotype itself: One end of the junction is discordant with germline, which a read error may explain. V and J are TRBV20-1 and TRBJ2-5; 10 bases align to TRBD2. This CDR3 is built from 12 residues. CDR1 and CDR2 (germline): DFQATT, SNEGSKA (reference sequence). CDR3 protein: CSARDSGGNQCF. CDR3 coding DNA: TGCAGTGCTAGAGATAGCGGGGGGAACCAGTGCTTC.

This clonotype was seen ten or more times. The chain carries TRBV20-1 and TRBJ2-3; 7 bases agree with TRBD2. From germline, CDR1 is DFQATT and CDR2 SNEGSKA (reference sequence). This CDR3 region has 16 residues. V shed 4 bases and J 0 bases; nucleotides not matched to a gene: 10. Here the CDR3 reads CSATKYLRGSTDTQYF. CDR3 DNA sequence: TGCAGTGCTACCAAATACTTGCGGGGGAGCACAGATACGCAGTATTTT.

The rearrangement joins TRBV11-2 to TRBJ2-5; the match to TRBD2 covers 10 bases. The J segment lost 5 bases and the V segment lost 2 bases, leaving 5 bases of the junction unmatched. CDR3 length equals 15 residues. In germline, CDR1 is SGHAT, CDR2 FQNNGV. The CDR3 protein is CASSLQLAGVETQYF. The CDR3 nucleotides are TGTGCCAGCAGCTTACAGCTAGCGGGAGTCGAGACCCAGTACTTC. Full variable domain (missing parts from reference TRBV11-2 and TRBJ2-5): EAGVAQSPRYKIIEKRQSVAFWCNPISGHATLYWYQQILGQGPKLLIQFQNNGVVDDSQLPKDRFSAERLKGVDSTLKIQPAKLEDSAVYLCASSLQLAGVETQYFGPGTRLLVL.

The CDR3 protein is CASSLWGGAEAFF. DNA of the CDR3: TGTGCCAGCAGTTTATGGGGGGGTGCTGAAGCTTTCTTT. The chain joins TRBV9 to TRBJ1-1; perhaps TRBD1 as D (5 bases). The CDR3 length is 13 residues. Germline V gene lookup returns CDR1 SGDLS and CDR2 YYNGEE. Trimming stripped 5 bases from V and 6 bases from J, with 14 bases between. Full variable domain (rest looked up from reference TRBV9 and TRBJ1-1): DSGVTQTPKHLITATGQRVTLRCSPRSGDLSVYWYQQSLDQGLQFLIQYYNGEERAKGNILERFSAQQFPDLHSELNLSSLELGDSALYFCASSLWGGAEAFFGQGTRLTVV.

This clonotype showed up just a few times. V gene TRBV15 combines with J gene TRBJ1-2; D may be TRBD1 (5 bases). V lost 5 bases and J 3 bases, leaving 16 bases between the germline ends. Germline assignment: CDR1 LNHNV and CDR2 YYDKDF (reference sequence). This CDR3 spans 15 amino acids. In nucleotides, the CDR3 is TGTGCCACCAGCCTCCAGGGTCGCCTCGACTATGGCTACACCTTC. Its translation: CATSLQGRLDYGYTF.

This sequence joins TRBV20-1 and TRBJ2-5, with D possibly being TRBD2 (6 bases). The germline gives CDR1 DFQATT, CDR2 SNEGSKA (reference sequence). V shed 1 base and J shed 9 bases, with 21 bases lying between them. The CDR3 runs to 15 residues. The CDR3 nucleotides are TGCAGTGCTAGAGCGACCGTCACTAGCAATCAGCCCCAGTACTTC. Translating it yields CSARATVTSNQPQYF.

The rearrangement joins TRBV20-1 to TRBJ2-5, with 7 bases that match TRBD2. The CDR3 has 13 residues. Germline V gene data show CDR1 as DFQATT and CDR2 as SNEGSKA (reference sequence). J gave up 4 bases and V 3 bases, and 5 bases lay outside the gene matches. CDR3 in amino acids: CSARFWGGETQYF. CDR3 DNA: TGCAGTGCTAGGTTTTGGGGGGGAGAGACCCAGTACTTC.

The chain recombines TRBV7-9 with TRBJ2-3; 13 nucleotides align to TRBD2. The CDR3 runs 16 residues. Trimming removed 6 bases from V and 6 bases from J; junction bases left unmatched: 9. CDR1 SEHNR and CDR2 FQNEAQ come from the germline V gene (reference sequence). CDR3 in amino acids: CASRATTSGGSDTQYF. Here the CDR3 DNA reads TGTGCCAGCAGAGCAACGACTAGCGGGGGGTCTGATACGCAGTATTTT.

The chain employs TRBV6-4 and TRBJ1-2, with D tentatively TRBD1 (6 bases). This CDR3 spans 14 amino acids. Trimming removed 6 bases from V and 7 bases from J, with 18 bases in between. The germline gives CDR1 MRHNA, CDR2 SNTAGT. For the CDR3, the DNA is TGTGCCAGCAGCTTAGAGGCAGGGGTGGGTGGCTACACCTTC. This codes for CASSLEAGVGGYTF.

This clonotype was recorded a few times. This chain uses TRBV29-1 with TRBJ2-7; 7 bases agree with TRBD1. Trimming cost V 6 bases and J 2 bases; bases outside gene matches: 13. The germline V gene encodes CDR1 SQVTM and CDR2 ANQGSEA. CDR3 size: 15 residues. CDR3 protein: CSVRGGQMEAYEQYF. Written as DNA, the CDR3 is TGCAGCGTCAGAGGGGGCCAGATGGAAGCCTACGAGCAGTACTTC.

The CDR3 DNA is TGTGCCAGCAGCCTCTGGACTAGCGGGGGGGCCATCACAGATACGCAGTATTTT. Encoded protein: CASSLWTSGGAITDTQYF. The gene calls are TRBV7-2 and TRBJ2-3; 15 bases align to TRBD2. The V and J ends lost 5 bases and 2 bases, in that order; junction bases with no gene match: 8. Germline V gives CDR1 SGHTA, CDR2 FQGNSA. There are 18 residues in the CDR3.